A selection of T cell receptor beta chains follows, all from one sample in a study of cytomegalovirus exposure and HLA in healthy donors. Data came from immunoSEQ multiplex PCR; TCRdb stores just in-frame clones and leaves some out. The table records 170,000 or so clones, about 80% of them present only once. The sample consisted of PBMCs. These receptors all come from a man aged 25 to 40 in good health and CMV-seropositive. The CDR3 runs from the conserved cysteine through the conserved F or W. D genes are given only for firm matches. Size values are once, few and many counts, or a class for expanded clones, and some rows have none.

v_call: TRBV6-1
j_call: TRBJ2-2
clone_size: NA
d_call: NA
cdr3_aa: CASSEGQRYVMGELFF
cdr3_nt: TGTGCCAGCAGTGAAGGGCAGCGCTACGTAATGGGGGAGCTGTTTTTT

v_call: TRBV5-1
j_call: TRBJ2-5
clone_size: NA
d_call: TRBD2
cdr3_aa: CASSLGLAQETQYF
cdr3_nt: TGCGCCAGCAGCTTGGGACTAGCGCAAGAGACCCAGTACTTC

v_call: TRBV4-1
j_call: TRBJ1-4
clone_size: NA
d_call: NA
cdr3_aa: CASSQDRGAGSEKLFF
cdr3_nt: TGCGCCAGCAGCCAAGATCGGGGGGCCGGGAGTGAAAAACTGTTTTTT

v_call: TRBV18
j_call: TRBJ1-1
clone_size: NA
d_call: NA
cdr3_aa: CASSPGGNTEAFF
cdr3_nt: TGTGCCAGCTCACCGGGGGGGAACACTGAAGCTTTCTTT

v_call: TRBV6-1
j_call: TRBJ2-2
clone_size: NA
d_call: TRBD2
cdr3_aa: CASSEFSGGSPGELFF
cdr3_nt: TGTGCCAGCAGTGAATTCAGCGGGGGGTCACCCGGGGAGCTGTTTTTT

v_call: TRBV5-1
j_call: TRBJ1-2
clone_size: once
d_call: NA
cdr3_aa: CASSLAGAAPGGYTF
cdr3_nt: TGCGCCAGCAGCTTGGCCGGTGCTGCTCCGGGAGGCTACACCTTC

v_call: TRBV6-5
j_call: TRBJ1-4
clone_size: NA
d_call: NA
cdr3_aa: CASSYGQTATNEKLFF
cdr3_nt: TGTGCCAGCAGTTACGGGCAGACAGCAACTAATGAAAAACTGTTTTTT

v_call: TRBV2
j_call: TRBJ2-1
clone_size: once
d_call: TRBD2
cdr3_aa: CASTDSGGGSYNEQFF
cdr3_nt: TGTGCCAGCACTGATAGCGGGGGGGGGTCCTACAATGAGCAGTTCTTC

v_call: TRBV7-8
j_call: TRBJ2-1
clone_size: NA
d_call: NA
cdr3_aa: CASSSDSIYNEQFF
cdr3_nt: TGTGCCAGCAGCTCTGACTCAATCTACAATGAGCAGTTCTTC

v_call: TRBV6-5
j_call: TRBJ2-4
clone_size: NA
d_call: NA
cdr3_aa: CASSSGSLAKNIQYF
cdr3_nt: TGTGCCAGCAGCTCAGGATCACTAGCCAAAAACATTCAGTACTTC

v_call: TRBV2
j_call: TRBJ2-7
clone_size: NA
d_call: TRBD2
cdr3_aa: CASRGRGLADPSEGEQYF
cdr3_nt: TGTGCCAGCAGGGGTCGGGGACTAGCGGACCCGTCTGAGGGCGAGCAGTACTTC

v_call: TRBV7-3
j_call: TRBJ2-3
clone_size: NA
d_call: TRBD2
cdr3_aa: CASSPGRGGDTQYF
cdr3_nt: TGTGCCAGCAGCCCTGGGAGGGGCGGAGATACGCAGTATTTT

v_call: TRBV5-1
j_call: TRBJ2-3
clone_size: NA
d_call: NA
cdr3_aa: CASSLGTGDTQYF
cdr3_nt: TGCGCCAGCAGCTTGGGGACGGGGGATACGCAGTATTTT

v_call: TRBV28
j_call: TRBJ2-1
clone_size: NA
d_call: NA
cdr3_aa: CASSSLLIDEQFF
cdr3_nt: TGTGCCAGCAGTTCCCTCTTAATCGATGAGCAGTTCTTC

v_call: TRBV7-9
j_call: TRBJ1-2
clone_size: NA
d_call: TRBD1
cdr3_aa: CASSASQGAVGYGYTF
cdr3_nt: TGTGCCAGCAGCGCCAGTCAGGGGGCGGTAGGGTATGGCTACACCTTC

v_call: TRBV5-1
j_call: TRBJ2-7
clone_size: NA
d_call: NA
cdr3_aa: CASSSAGQRSYEQYF
cdr3_nt: TGCGCCAGCAGCTCGGCGGGACAGAGGTCCTACGAGCAGTACTTC

v_call: TRBV2
j_call: TRBJ1-2
clone_size: NA
d_call: TRBD1
cdr3_aa: CASRITGGSGYTF
cdr3_nt: TGTGCCAGCAGGATAACAGGGGGCTCTGGCTACACCTTC

v_call: TRBV9
j_call: TRBJ1-5
clone_size: few
d_call: NA
cdr3_aa: CASSVAGVGNQPQHF
cdr3_nt: TGTGCCAGCAGCGTAGCCGGGGTCGGCAATCAGCCCCAGCATTTT

v_call: TRBV27
j_call: TRBJ2-2
clone_size: NA
d_call: NA
cdr3_aa: CASSLGQNTGELFF
cdr3_nt: TGTGCCAGCAGTTTAGGGCAGAACACCGGGGAGCTGTTTTTT

v_call: TRBV27
j_call: TRBJ2-5
clone_size: few
d_call: TRBD2
cdr3_aa: CAKPGLAGGVTQYF
cdr3_nt: TGTGCCAAACCGGGGCTAGCGGGTGGGGTGACCCAGTACTTC

v_call: TRBV6-1
j_call: TRBJ1-1
clone_size: few
d_call: TRBD1
cdr3_aa: CASRGQENTEAFF
cdr3_nt: TGTGCCAGCAGGGGACAGGAGAACACTGAAGCTTTCTTT

v_call: TRBV19
j_call: TRBJ1-5
clone_size: NA
d_call: NA
cdr3_aa: CASPSTHDSMGNQPQHF
cdr3_nt: TGTGCCAGTCCCTCTACTCACGACAGTATGGGCAATCAGCCCCAGCATTTT

v_call: TRBV6-1
j_call: TRBJ2-7
clone_size: NA
d_call: TRBD1
cdr3_aa: CASTTRQGAAYEQYF
cdr3_nt: TGTGCCAGCACGACGAGACAGGGGGCGGCCTACGAGCAGTACTTC

v_call: TRBV11-2
j_call: TRBJ2-5
clone_size: NA
d_call: TRBD2
cdr3_aa: CASSFPSGGAIETQYF
cdr3_nt: TGTGCCAGCAGCTTCCCTAGCGGGGGGGCCATCGAGACCCAGTACTTC

v_call: TRBV30
j_call: TRBJ1-2
clone_size: NA
d_call: NA
cdr3_aa: CAWSVARDNGYTF
cdr3_nt: TGTGCCTGGAGTGTAGCCAGGGATAATGGCTACACCTTC

v_call: TRBV18
j_call: TRBJ2-7
clone_size: NA
d_call: NA
cdr3_aa: CASSPRKDSLGLEQYF
cdr3_nt: TGTGCCAGCTCACCCAGAAAGGACAGTCTGGGCTTGGAGCAGTACTTC

v_call: TRBV2
j_call: TRBJ1-5
clone_size: once
d_call: NA
cdr3_aa: CASNIQVGNQPQHF
cdr3_nt: TGTGCCAGCAATATACAAGTTGGCAATCAGCCCCAGCATTTT

v_call: TRBV4-3
j_call: TRBJ2-1
clone_size: NA
d_call: TRBD2
cdr3_aa: CASSQASGGYNEQFF
cdr3_nt: TGCGCCAGCAGCCAGGCTAGCGGGGGGTACAATGAGCAGTTCTTC

v_call: TRBV7-6
j_call: TRBJ2-1
clone_size: NA
d_call: TRBD2
cdr3_aa: CASSFRDGGAPSYNEQFF
cdr3_nt: TGTGCCAGCAGCTTTAGGGACGGGGGGGCCCCCTCCTACAATGAGCAGTTCTTC

v_call: TRBV11-2
j_call: TRBJ2-3
clone_size: NA
d_call: NA
cdr3_aa: CASALGIATDTQYF
cdr3_nt: TGTGCCAGCGCTTTAGGAATAGCCACAGATACGCAGTATTTT

v_call: TRBV19
j_call: TRBJ2-5
clone_size: few
d_call: NA
cdr3_aa: CASSEGGQETQYF
cdr3_nt: TGTGCCAGTAGTGAAGGAGGGCAAGAGACCCAGTACTTC

v_call: TRBV6-1
j_call: TRBJ2-1
clone_size: NA
d_call: NA
cdr3_aa: CASSGSGTWGEQFF
cdr3_nt: TGTGCCAGCAGTGGCTCCGGGACATGGGGTGAGCAGTTCTTC

v_call: TRBV7-6
j_call: TRBJ2-7
clone_size: NA
d_call: NA
cdr3_aa: CASSLNPGAEDEQYF
cdr3_nt: TGTGCCAGCAGCTTAAACCCAGGGGCCGAGGACGAGCAGTACTTC

v_call: TRBV7-2
j_call: TRBJ2-2
clone_size: few
d_call: NA
cdr3_aa: CASSLEVAGRTGELFF
cdr3_nt: TGTGCCAGCAGCTTAGAAGTGGCGGGACGCACCGGGGAGCTGTTTTTT

v_call: TRBV19
j_call: TRBJ1-2
clone_size: NA
d_call: TRBD1
cdr3_aa: CASSSGTGRGYTF
cdr3_nt: TGTGCCAGTAGTAGCGGGACAGGCCGCGGCTACACCTTC

v_call: TRBV7-7
j_call: TRBJ2-5
clone_size: NA
d_call: NA
cdr3_aa: CASSQTGAEETQYF
cdr3_nt: TGTGCCAGCAGCCAAACCGGAGCGGAAGAGACCCAGTACTTC

v_call: TRBV27
j_call: TRBJ1-4
clone_size: NA
d_call: NA
cdr3_aa: CASSLRGMGEKLFF
cdr3_nt: TGTGCCAGCAGTTTACGGGGAATGGGTGAAAAACTGTTTTTT